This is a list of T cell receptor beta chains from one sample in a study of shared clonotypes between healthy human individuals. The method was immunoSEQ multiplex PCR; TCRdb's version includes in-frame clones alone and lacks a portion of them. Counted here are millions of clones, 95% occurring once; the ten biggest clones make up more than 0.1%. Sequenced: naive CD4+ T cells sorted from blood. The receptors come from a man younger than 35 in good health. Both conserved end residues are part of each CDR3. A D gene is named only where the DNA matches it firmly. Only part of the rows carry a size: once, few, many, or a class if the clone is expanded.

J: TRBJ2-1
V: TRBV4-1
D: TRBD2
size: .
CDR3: CASSWGTSGGYNEQFF
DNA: TGCGCCAGCAGCTGGGGGACTAGCGGGGGATACAATGAGCAGTTCTTC

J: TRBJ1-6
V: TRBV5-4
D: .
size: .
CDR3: CASSSTGTSYNSPLHF
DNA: TGTGCCAGCAGCTCTACCGGGACATCATATAATTCACCCCTCCACTTT

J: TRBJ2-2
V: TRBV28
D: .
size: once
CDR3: CASSPNMGGNTGELFF
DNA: TGTGCCAGCAGTCCCAATATGGGGGGTAACACCGGGGAGCTGTTTTTT

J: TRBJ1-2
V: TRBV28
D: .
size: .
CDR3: CASEMYGADWYTF
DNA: TGTGCCAGCGAAATGTATGGGGCCGACTGGTACACCTTC

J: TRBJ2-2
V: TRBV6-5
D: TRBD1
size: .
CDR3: CASSYLGQGNTGELFF
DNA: TGTGCCAGCAGTTATTTGGGACAGGGCAACACCGGGGAGCTGTTTTTT

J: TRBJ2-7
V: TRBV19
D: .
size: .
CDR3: CASSTISYEQYF
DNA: TGTGCCAGTAGTACGATCTCCTACGAGCAGTACTTC

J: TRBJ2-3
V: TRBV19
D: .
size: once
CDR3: CASSKASGRMSTVDTQYF
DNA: TGTGCCAGTAGTAAGGCATCGGGACGGATGTCCACAGTGGATACGCAGTATTTT

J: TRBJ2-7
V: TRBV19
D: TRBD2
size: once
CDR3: CASTSSGTSGEGQYF
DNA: TGTGCCAGTACCTCAAGTGGGACTAGCGGGGAAGGGCAGTACTTC

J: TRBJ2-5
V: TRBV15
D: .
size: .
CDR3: CATSRDGTGLQETQYF
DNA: TGTGCCACCAGCAGGGACGGGACCGGATTACAAGAGACCCAGTACTTC

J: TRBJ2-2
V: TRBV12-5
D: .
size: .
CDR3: CASGPQNTGELFF
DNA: TGTGCTAGTGGTCCCCAGAACACCGGGGAGCTGTTTTTT

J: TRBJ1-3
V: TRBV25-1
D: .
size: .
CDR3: CASSEVGSGNTIYF
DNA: TGTGCCAGCAGTGAGGTGGGCTCCGGAAACACCATATATTTT

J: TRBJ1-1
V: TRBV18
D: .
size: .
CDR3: CASSPPDRPNTEAFF
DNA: TGTGCCAGCTCACCACCCGACAGGCCGAACACTGAAGCTTTCTTT

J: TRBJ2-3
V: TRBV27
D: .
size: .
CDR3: CASSSRQTSTDTQYF
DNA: TGTGCCAGCAGTTCCCGACAGACTAGCACAGATACGCAGTATTTT

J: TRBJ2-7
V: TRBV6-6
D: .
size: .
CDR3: CASSYTGSTSYEQYF
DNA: TGTGCCAGCAGTTATACCGGGAGCACCTCCTACGAGCAGTACTTC

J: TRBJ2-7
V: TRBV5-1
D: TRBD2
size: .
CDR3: CASSPSSGRGEQYF
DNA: TGCGCCAGCAGCCCCTCTAGCGGGAGGGGCGAGCAGTACTTC

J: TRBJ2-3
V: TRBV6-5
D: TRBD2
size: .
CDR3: CASSRGTSGKDTQYF
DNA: TGTGCCAGCAGCCGCGGGACTAGCGGGAAGGATACGCAGTATTTT

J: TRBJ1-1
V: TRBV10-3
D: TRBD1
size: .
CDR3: CATSWTGLTEAFF
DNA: TGTGCCACATCCTGGACAGGCCTCACTGAAGCTTTCTTT

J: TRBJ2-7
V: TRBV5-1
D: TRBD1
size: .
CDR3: CASSKDRGPFSYEQYF
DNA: TGCGCCAGCAGCAAGGACAGGGGTCCTTTCTCCTACGAGCAGTACTTC

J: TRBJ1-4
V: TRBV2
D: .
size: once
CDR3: CASSERRGGDEKLFF
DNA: TGTGCCAGCAGTGAACGGCGGGGTGGGGATGAAAAACTGTTTTTT

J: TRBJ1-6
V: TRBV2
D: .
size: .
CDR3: CASSVRMDSPLHF
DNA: TGTGCCAGCAGTGTGAGGATGGATTCACCCCTCCACTTT

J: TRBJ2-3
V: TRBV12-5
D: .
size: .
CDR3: CASGLVGAPFTDTQYF
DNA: TGTGCTAGTGGTTTGGTAGGTGCACCTTTCACAGATACGCAGTATTTT

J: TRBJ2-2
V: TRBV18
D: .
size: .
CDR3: CASSPLAGSGELFF
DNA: TGTGCCAGCTCACCCCTCGCGGGGTCCGGGGAGCTGTTTTTT

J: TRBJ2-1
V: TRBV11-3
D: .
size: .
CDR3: CASSFPGGNEQFF
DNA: TGTGCCAGCAGCTTCCCCGGTGGCAATGAGCAGTTCTTC

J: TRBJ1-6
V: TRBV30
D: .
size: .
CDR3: CAWREGRVHNSPLHF
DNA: TGTGCCTGGAGGGAAGGGAGGGTCCATAATTCACCCCTCCACTTT

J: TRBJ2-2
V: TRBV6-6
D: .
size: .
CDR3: CASTNRDSNTGELFF
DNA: TGTGCCAGCACCAACCGGGACTCTAACACCGGGGAGCTGTTTTTT

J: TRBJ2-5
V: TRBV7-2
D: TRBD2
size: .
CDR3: CASSPGLAENIQETQYF
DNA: TGTGCCAGCAGCCCCGGACTAGCGGAAAACATCCAAGAGACCCAGTACTTC

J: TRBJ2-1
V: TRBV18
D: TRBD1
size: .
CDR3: CASSPGTGGSYNEQFF
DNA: TGTGCCAGCTCACCGGGGACAGGGGGCTCCTACAATGAGCAGTTCTTC

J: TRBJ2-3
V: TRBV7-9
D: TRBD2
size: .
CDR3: CASSRSGGFADTQYF
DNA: TGTGCCAGCAGCCGTAGCGGGGGGTTCGCAGATACGCAGTATTTT

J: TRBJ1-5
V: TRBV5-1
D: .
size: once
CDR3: CASSPSPGTISQHF
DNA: TGCGCCAGCAGCCCTTCCCCGGGAACCATCTCCCAGCATTTT

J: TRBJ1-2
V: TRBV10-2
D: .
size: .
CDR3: CASRMDRSGGYTF
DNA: TGCGCCAGCAGGATGGACAGATCGGGAGGCTACACCTTC

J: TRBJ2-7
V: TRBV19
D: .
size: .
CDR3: CASSIDPSSYEQYF
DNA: TGTGCCAGTAGTATAGACCCGAGCTCCTACGAGCAGTACTTC

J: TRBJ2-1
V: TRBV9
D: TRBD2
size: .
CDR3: CASSVGVGSGGYNEQFF
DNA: TGTGCCAGCAGCGTAGGGGTCGGCAGCGGGGGTTACAATGAGCAGTTCTTC

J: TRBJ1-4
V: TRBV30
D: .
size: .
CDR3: CAVNLWTNEKLFF
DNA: TGTGCTGTAAACCTATGGACTAATGAAAAACTGTTTTTT

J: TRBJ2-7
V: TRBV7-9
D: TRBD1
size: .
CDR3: CASSLVGGEDEQYF
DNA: TGTGCCAGCAGCTTAGTAGGGGGCGAGGACGAGCAGTACTTC

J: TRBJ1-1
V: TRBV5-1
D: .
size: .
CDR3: CASSWNRDLEAFF
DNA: TGCGCCAGCAGCTGGAACAGGGACCTTGAAGCTTTCTTT

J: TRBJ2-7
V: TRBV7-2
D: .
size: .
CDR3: CASSLRGEAGYGYEQYF
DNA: TGTGCCAGCAGCTTAAGGGGAGAGGCTGGGTACGGCTACGAGCAGTACTTC

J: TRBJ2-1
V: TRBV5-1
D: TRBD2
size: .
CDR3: CASSYGTSGRIYNEQFF
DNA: TGCGCCAGCAGCTACGGGACTAGCGGGAGGATTTACAATGAGCAGTTCTTC

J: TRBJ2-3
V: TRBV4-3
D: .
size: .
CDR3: CASSQGWPLSTDTQYF
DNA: TGCGCCAGCAGCCAAGGGTGGCCCCTGAGCACAGATACGCAGTATTTT

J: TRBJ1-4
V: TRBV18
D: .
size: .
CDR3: CASSLPGPPNEKLFF
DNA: TGTGCCAGCTCACTGCCGGGACCCCCCAATGAAAAACTGTTTTTT

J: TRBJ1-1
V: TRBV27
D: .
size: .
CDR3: CASSPTNMNTEAFF
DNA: TGTGCCAGCAGTCCGACTAATATGAACACTGAAGCTTTCTTT

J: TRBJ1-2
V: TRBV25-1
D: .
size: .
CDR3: CASSETRVSYGYTF
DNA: TGTGCCAGCAGTGAAACCCGCGTCTCCTATGGCTACACCTTC

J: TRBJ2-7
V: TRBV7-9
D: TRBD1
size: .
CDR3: CASSPPPGGNGEQYF
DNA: TGTGCCAGCAGCCCACCTCCAGGGGGCAACGGCGAGCAGTACTTC

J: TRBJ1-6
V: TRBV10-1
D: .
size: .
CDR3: CASRGQYNSPLHF
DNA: TGCGCCAGCAGAGGACAGTATAATTCACCCCTCCACTTT

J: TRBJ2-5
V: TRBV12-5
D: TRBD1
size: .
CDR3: CASGPPADRAQETQYF
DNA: TGTGCTAGTGGTCCCCCGGCCGACAGGGCCCAAGAGACCCAGTACTTC

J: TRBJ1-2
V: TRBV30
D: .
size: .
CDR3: CAWFQTGQGYGYTF
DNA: TGTGCCTGGTTCCAGACGGGGCAAGGCTATGGCTACACCTTC

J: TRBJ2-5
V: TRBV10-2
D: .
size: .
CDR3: CASMDSPQETQYF
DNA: TGCGCCAGCATGGACAGCCCTCAAGAGACCCAGTACTTC

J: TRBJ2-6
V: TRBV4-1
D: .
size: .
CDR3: CASSPVSSGANVLTF
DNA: TGCGCCAGCAGCCCCGTGAGCTCTGGGGCCAACGTCCTGACTTTC

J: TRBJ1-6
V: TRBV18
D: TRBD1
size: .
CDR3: CASSPVDRGSALHF
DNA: TGTGCCAGCTCACCCGTGGACAGGGGCTCGGCCCTCCACTTT

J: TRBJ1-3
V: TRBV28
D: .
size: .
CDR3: CAHSRAAEVAIYF
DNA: TGTGCCCATTCACGGGCCGCTGAAGTCGCCATATATTTT

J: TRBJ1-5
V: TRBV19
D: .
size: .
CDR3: CATSKVHGYNQPQHF
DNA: TGTGCCACTAGTAAGGTGCATGGGTACAATCAGCCCCAGCATTTT